This TCR beta chain originates from a study of neoadjuvant anti-PD-1 for oral cavity cancer. Study results and caveats: Pretreatment Treg/Th17 ratio correlated inversely with post-treatment tumor clonality.

Profiling relied on immunoSEQ multiplex PCR, and the TCRdb table lists in-frame clones only, not all of them. The sample gives about 20,000 clones, around 76% of which show up once; more than 2.5% is in the top ten. Patients were newly diagnosed with stage II-IVA oral cavity squamous cell carcinoma without prior systemic or radiation treatment. A note on this clone: Its matching antigen is unknown.

V lost 4 bases and J 0 bases, leaving 10 bases between the germline ends. Germline V gene lookup returns CDR1 MGHDK and CDR2 SYGVNS. CDR3 length equals 15 residues. The rearrangement links TRBV25-1 to TRBJ2-1; perhaps TRBD1 as D (6 bases). Material: PBMCs, obtained before nivolumab (anti-PD-1) treatment. This clonotype was obtained from a person aged 40 to 85 with oral cavity squamous cell carcinoma. CDR3 in amino acids: CASSVHRVSYNEQFF. The CDR3 DNA follows: TGTGCCAGCAGTGTTCACAGGGTCTCCTACAATGAGCAGTTCTTC.